The 20 T cell receptor beta chains below all came from one sample that was sequenced in a study of T-cell reconstitution after alpha-beta-depleted transplantation in children. Unique molecular identifiers were built into the TCRbeta library. TCRdb independently ran MiXCR on the PCR reads; one entry per CDR3 protein. The sample shows about 690,000 distinct CDR3 sequences, approximately 16% of them seen only once. The specimen comprised PBMCs from the stem cell graft donor, sampled from the stem cell graft. The receptors derive from a human donor who donated a stem cell graft to a child with acute myeloid leukemia.

This clonotype was counted between two and nine times. The chain joins TRBV9 to TRBJ2-2; unclear D gene. Germline V gene data show CDR1 as SGDLS and CDR2 as YYNGEE. V was pared by 2 bases and J by 3 bases, with 8 bases between. CDR3 length: 14 amino acids. The CDR3 DNA reads TGTGCCAGCAGCGTTTACCTTTACACCGGGGAGCTGTTTTTT. This gives the protein CASSVYLYTGELFF.

The CDR3 here is CAIGGQDEGGTEAFF. DNA for the CDR3: TGTGCCATCGGGGGGCAAGATGAGGGGGGCACTGAAGCTTTCTTT. The rearrangement links TRBV10-3 to TRBJ1-1, with D maybe TRBD1 (6 bases). Germline values: CDR1 ENHRY, CDR2 SYGVKD. The CDR3 is 15 amino acids. The V and J ends lost 8 bases and 4 bases respectively, with 20 bases between them.

There are a few counts of this clonotype. The genes are TRBV28 and TRBJ2-7; perhaps TRBD1 as D (7 bases). Between the trimmed V and J ends, which lost 6 bases and 7 bases, there was a span of 16 bases. CDR3 length: 13 amino acids. Germline lookup yields CDR1 MDHEN and CDR2 SYDVKM. This CDR3 is CASRLTAGGEQYF. Written as DNA, the CDR3 is TGTGCCAGCAGACTTACAGCAGGGGGGGAGCAGTACTTC.

This clonotype was observed many times. V usage is TRBV29-1 and J usage is TRBJ2-7; the match to TRBD1 covers 10 bases. The germline CDR1 and CDR2 sequences are SQVTM and ANQGSEA. V dropped 3 bases and J dropped 1; count of bases not matched to a gene: 3. The CDR3 spans 14 residues. CDR3 DNA: TGCAGCGTTGAGGGGACAGGGGTATCCTACGAGCAGTACTTC. Translated: CSVEGTGVSYEQYF.

This clonotype was seen a handful of times. The V and J genes are TRBV30 and TRBJ2-2, with D unclear. Trimming cost V 5 bases and J 8 bases, with 9 bases left between them. The CDR3 loop spans 11 amino acids. CDR1 and CDR2 (germline): GTSNPN, SVGIG (reference sequence). The CDR3 loop reads CAWSTAGELFF. The CDR3 DNA is TGTGCCTGGTCTACAGCGGGGGAGCTGTTTTTT.

About this clonotype itself: Compared with germline, one end of the junction differs, possibly owing to a read error. The rearrangement uses TRBV12-5 and TRBJ2-3, with TRBD1 matching 7 bases. CDR3 size: 14 residues. Germline V CDR1 and CDR2: LGHNT, FRNRAP. CDR3 bases: TGTGCTAGTGGTTCGAAAGGGGGCACGGATACGCAGTATTTT. Its translation: CASGSKGGTDTQYF.

This clonotype has ten or more counts. The genes are TRBV29-1 and TRBJ2-1; D ambiguous. The CDR3 runs 13 residues. The V and J ends lost 4 bases and 1 base respectively, with 8 bases between them. From germline, CDR1 is SQVTM and CDR2 ANQGSEA. The CDR3 region is CSVAAVSYNEQFF. The CDR3, as DNA: TGCAGCGTTGCGGCCGTATCCTACAATGAGCAGTTCTTC.

About this clonotype: A much larger clone lies one base from this, so it may be a read error. CDR3 amino acids: CSALRAGQGKIYEQYF. CDR3 coding DNA: TGCAGTGCTCTCCGAGCCGGACAGGGGAAAATATACGAGCAGTACTTC. The chain has TRBV20-1 and TRBJ2-7; 9 bases are shared with TRBD1. The CDR3 loop spans 16 amino acids. Germline V gene sequence: CDR1 DFQATT, CDR2 SNEGSKA (reference sequence). J lost 4 bases, V lost 5 bases, and 15 bases had no gene match.

The J gene is TRBJ2-5, the V gene TRBV20-1, with TRBD2 as a possible D gene (6 bases). CDR1 is DFQATT and CDR2 is SNEGSKA in the germline V gene (reference sequence). CDR3 size: 16 residues. Between the trimmed V and J ends, which lost 0 bases and 1 base, there was a span of 15 bases. DNA of the CDR3: TGCAGTGCTAGAGATGGTGGAGGGGCACCCCAAGAGACCCAGTACTTC. This sequence encodes CSARDGGGAPQETQYF.

This clonotype was found a few times. This chain connects TRBV28 to TRBJ2-2; the D gene is possibly TRBD2 (5 bases). The ends were cut back, 7 bases at V and 3 bases at J, with 9 bases in the middle. Germline lookup yields CDR1 MDHEN and CDR2 SYDVKM. The CDR3 is made up of 13 amino acids. In nucleotides, the CDR3 is TGTGCCAGCATCCCGAGGGACACCGGGGAGCTGTTTTTT. It codes for CASIPRDTGELFF.

This clonotype has a count of ten or more. This chain connects TRBV4-2 to TRBJ1-3; D unclear. CDR3 length equals 12 residues. The germline V gene has CDR1 LGHNA and CDR2 YNFKEQ. V was cut by 4 bases and J by 8 bases, with 9 bases left in between. CDR3 sequence: CASSLIMDTIYF. The CDR3 nucleotides read TGTGCCAGCAGCCTAATAATGGACACCATATATTTT.

This chain uses TRBV5-1 with TRBJ2-7; 14 bases agree with TRBD2. The V gene end was trimmed by 7 bases and the J gene end by 0 bases; junction bases not matched to a gene: 3. The CDR3 has 15 amino acids. Germline assignment: CDR1 SGHRS and CDR2 YFSETQ. CDR3 in amino acids: CASGTSGGSSYEQYF. CDR3 bases: TGCGCCAGCGGGACTAGCGGGGGCAGCTCCTACGAGCAGTACTTC.

The V and J genes are TRBV10-2 and TRBJ2-2, with 8 bases that match TRBD2. The V and J ends lost 7 bases and 5 bases, in that order; junction bases with no gene match: 12. The CDR3 loop spans 16 amino acids. Germline CDR1 and CDR2: WSHSY and SAAADI. The CDR3 nucleotides are TGCGCCAGCACCCCGGGAGGGGAATTGCGAACCGGGGAGCTGTTTTTT. Protein: CASTPGGELRTGELFF.

V and J are TRBV15 and TRBJ2-3; D gene unclear. CDR3 length: 12 amino acids. V lost 0 bases and J 6 bases, leaving 4 bases between the germline ends. The germline gives CDR1 LNHNV, CDR2 YYDKDF (reference sequence). The CDR3 DNA sequence: TGTGCCACCAGCAGAGAATATGATACGCAGTATTTT. Its translation is CATSREYDTQYF.

In this sample, this clonotype turned up many times. The chain uses TRBV29-1 and TRBJ2-5, with D possibly matching TRBD2 (6 bases). The CDR3 has 15 residues. Trimming took 6 bases from V and 2 from J, leaving 19 bases between them. Germline lookup yields CDR1 SQVTM and CDR2 ANQGSEA. The CDR3 nucleotides read TGCAGCGTCCCAACCTACGGGGGAAGGCAAGAGACCCAGTACTTC. This sequence encodes CSVPTYGGRQETQYF.

In its sample, this clonotype was seen many times. The chain employs TRBV7-2 and TRBJ2-5; TRBD2 might be the D (5 bases). The CDR3 has 15 residues. V lost 0 bases, J lost 5 bases, and 13 bases lay in between. The germline V gene encodes CDR1 SGHTA and CDR2 FQGNSA. CDR3 nucleotides: TGTGCCAGCAGCTTAGCGGAGACTAAAGCGGAGACCCAGTACTTC. Protein sequence: CASSLAETKAETQYF.

The rearrangement links TRBV28 to TRBJ1-5; D gene uncertain. V was cut by 2 bases and J by 7 bases, with 6 bases left in between. CDR1 MDHEN and CDR2 SYDVKM come from the germline V gene. There are 12 residues in the CDR3. CDR3 loop: CASSLSEQPQHF. The CDR3 DNA reads TGTGCCAGCAGTTTAAGTGAGCAGCCCCAGCATTTT.

V and J are TRBV6-1 and TRBJ2-4, with D perhaps being TRBD1 or TRBD2 (5 bases each). In germline, CDR1 is MNHNS, CDR2 SASEGT. The CDR3 runs to 14 residues. V was cut by 0 bases and J by 4 bases, with 7 bases left in between. CDR3 coding DNA: TGTGCCAGCAGTGAAGCTTGGGGGAAAAACATTCAGTACTTC. It is translated as CASSEAWGKNIQYF.

J is TRBJ2-2 and V is TRBV5-5; TRBD1 agrees at 10 bases. This CDR3 has 16 residues. J gave up 3 bases and V 4 bases, and 6 bases lay outside the gene matches. Germline V gene data show CDR1 as SGHKS and CDR2 as YYEKEE (reference sequence). The DNA of the CDR3 is TGTGCCAGCAGCGTGGGACAGGGGATAGACACCGGGGAGCTGTTTTTT. This codes for CASSVGQGIDTGELFF.

As to this clonotype: The junction departs from the called germline gene at one end, perhaps through a read error. This chain links TRBV20-1 with TRBJ1-1; D perhaps matches TRBD1 (6 bases). Per germline, CDR1 DFQATT and CDR2 SNEGSKA (reference sequence). There are 16 residues in the CDR3. CDR3 loop: CSARDPRGGQNTEAYF. The CDR3 region has the DNA TGCAGTGCTAGAGACCCCCGGGGGGGGCAGAACACTGAAGCTTACTTT.